A selection of T cell receptor beta chains follows, all from one sample in a study of control samples from healthy donors and cancer patients. The protocol was immunoSEQ multiplex PCR, while the TCRdb copy is restricted to in-frame clones and leaves out a portion. The sample holds around 49,000 clones, roughly nine tenths seen once. The sample comprised PBMCs. The receptors shown here come from a man aged 40-49 years with colorectal cancer. Each CDR3 is given with its conserved first and last residue. The D gene is left open where the match is weak. The listing skips clone size in some rows; elsewhere it reads once, few, many or a size class.

D gene	clone size	CDR3 length	V gene	J gene	CDR3 DNA	CDR3 protein
TRBD2	-	15	TRBV19	TRBJ2-1	TGTGCCAGTAGCCTTAGCGGGGGCTCCTACAATGAGCAGTTCTTC	CASSLSGGSYNEQFF
-	once	13	TRBV24-1	TRBJ1-1	TGTGCCACCAGTGATCTCCTCTCCAGTGAAGCTTTCTTT	CATSDLLSSEAFF
-	-	14	TRBV13	TRBJ2-1	TGTGCCAGCAGCGAAGACAGCAATTACAATGAGCAGTTCTTC	CASSEDSNYNEQFF
-	-	16	TRBV9	TRBJ2-5	TGTGCCAGCAGCGTAGGTATCGGGAGCCTCCAAGAGACCCAGTACTTC	CASSVGIGSLQETQYF
-	-	13	TRBV5-1	TRBJ1-1	TGCGCCAGCAGGTCAGGAGGGCTCACTGAAGCTTTCTTT	CASRSGGLTEAFF
-	-	13	TRBV7-2	TRBJ1-1	TGTGCCAGCAGACAGAGCATGAACACTGAAGCTTTCTTT	CASRQSMNTEAFF
-	-	13	TRBV7-8	TRBJ2-3	TGTGCCAGCAGCAAACGACTTATAGATACGCAGTATTTT	CASSKRLIDTQYF
TRBD2	-	15	TRBV11-2	TRBJ2-1	TGTGCCAGCAGTTCACTAGCGGGAAACAACAATGAGCAGTTCTTC	CASSSLAGNNNEQFF
-	-	14	TRBV4-3	TRBJ1-1	TGCGCCAGCAGCCAAGGGGCCCGGGGCACTGAAGCTTTCTTT	CASSQGARGTEAFF
-	-	15	TRBV27	TRBJ1-4	TGTGCCAGCAGTTTATTTTGGGGGGCGCGGGAAAAACTGTTTTTT	CASSLFWGAREKLFF
TRBD1	-	17	TRBV5-1	TRBJ1-1	TGCGCCAGCAGCCCCGGACAGGGGGCGGCCATGAACACTGAAGCTTTCTTT	CASSPGQGAAMNTEAFF
-	once	14	TRBV5-8	TRBJ1-2	TGTGCCAGCAGCCTCGAAGGGGTGAGCGGTGGCTACACCTTC	CASSLEGVSGGYTF
-	-	11	TRBV5-8	TRBJ2-7	TGTGCCAGCAGCTTGTATGGGGAGCAGTACTTC	CASSLYGEQYF
TRBD1	-	15	TRBV30	TRBJ1-2	TGTGCCTGGAGCGCCGGGACAGGAATAAACTATGGCTACACCTTC	CAWSAGTGINYGYTF
-	-	16	TRBV5-1	TRBJ2-7	TGCGCCAGCAGATCCGGGAAGGGACGGACAGACTACGAACAGTACTTC	CASRSGKGRTDYEQYF
-	-	13	TRBV30	TRBJ1-6	TGTGCCTGGACATGGGACCATAATTCACCCCTCCACTTT	CAWTWDHNSPLHF
TRBD2	once	15	TRBV19	TRBJ2-1	TGTGCCAGTAGTACTGGGACTAGCGGGAGGAATGAGCAGTTCTTC	CASSTGTSGRNEQFF
-	-	16	TRBV7-9	TRBJ1-2	TGTGCCAGCAGCTTAATCGAAGTGGCAGGGAGCCATGGCTACACCTTC	CASSLIEVAGSHGYTF
-	once	11	TRBV28	TRBJ2-7	TGTGCCAGCAGTTCATTCTACGAGCAGTACTTC	CASSSFYEQYF
TRBD1	few	15	TRBV11-1	TRBJ1-6	TGTGCCAGCAGCTCATGGGGGACAGGGTATTCACCCCTCCACTTT	CASSSWGTGYSPLHF
-	-	11	TRBV6-2/TRBV6-3	TRBJ2-5	TGTGCCAGCAGTCAAGCTGAGACCCAGTACTTC	CASSQAETQYF
-	-	12	TRBV24-1	TRBJ2-1	TGTGCCACCAGTGAGCGGGGGCGAGAGCAGTTCTTC	CATSERGREQFF
-	-	17	TRBV2	TRBJ2-2	TGTGCCAGCAGTGAAAGTGAGGACGAGGCTAACACCGGGGAGCTGTTTTTT	CASSESEDEANTGELFF
-	-	17	TRBV3-1/TRBV3-2	TRBJ2-3	TGTGCCAGCAGCCAAGATCTCGAGGAGGGTGGCACAGATACGCAGTATTTT	CASSQDLEEGGTDTQYF
-	-	14	TRBV11-1	TRBJ2-2	TGTGCCAGCAGCCGCAAGGGGAACACCGGGGAGCTGTTTTTT	CASSRKGNTGELFF
-	-	12	TRBV11-3	TRBJ1-5	TGTGCCAGCAGCAACAGGGCCTTGCCCCAGCATTTT	CASSNRALPQHF
-	-	13	TRBV7-9	TRBJ2-7	TGTGCCAGCAGCTTAGTTGAGGAATACGAGCAGTACTTC	CASSLVEEYEQYF
-	-	15	TRBV7-8	TRBJ1-5	TGTGCCAGCAGCTTAAGGGGAATTGGCAATCAGCCCCAGCATTTT	CASSLRGIGNQPQHF
TRBD1	-	14	TRBV6-5	TRBJ2-2	TGTGCCAGCTTCATGGGACAGGAGACCGGGGAGCTGTTTTTT	CASFMGQETGELFF
TRBD2	few	17	TRBV11-2	TRBJ2-7	TGTGCCAGCAGCTCGCCGTTAGTAGCGGGCGTAAACTACGAGCAGTACTTC	CASSSPLVAGVNYEQYF
-	-	13	TRBV12-3/TRBV12-4	TRBJ1-5	TGTGCCAGCAGCCCCACTTTCAATCAGCCCCAGCATTTT	CASSPTFNQPQHF
TRBD2	-	14	TRBV15	TRBJ2-5	TGTGCCACCACCCGGACTAGCGGGAGTATGACCCAGTACTTC	CATTRTSGSMTQYF
-	-	15	TRBV6-6	TRBJ1-4	TGTGCCAGCAGTTACCGTAGACAGCGGGACGAAAAACTGTTTTTT	CASSYRRQRDEKLFF
TRBD2	-	16	TRBV9	TRBJ2-7	TGTGCCAGCAGCGTAGGGGGGCTAGCGGGGGCCTACGAGCAGTACTTC	CASSVGGLAGAYEQYF
-	-	15	TRBV28	TRBJ2-7	TGTGCCAGCAGCACACAGGGCCAGGGTTCCTACGAGCAGTACTTC	CASSTQGQGSYEQYF
-	-	12	TRBV24-1	TRBJ2-1	TGTGCCACCAGTGATCGAATCGACGAGCAGTTCTTC	CATSDRIDEQFF
-	-	13	TRBV27	TRBJ1-2	TGTGCCAGCGGCCTTTTCTCGGACTATGGCTACACCTTC	CASGLFSDYGYTF
TRBD2	few	15	TRBV18	TRBJ2-1	TGTGCCAGCTCACCAAAACTAGCGGCCCCCAATGAGCAGTTCTTC	CASSPKLAAPNEQFF
TRBD1	-	16	TRBV9	TRBJ2-1	TGTGCCAGCAGCGCCCGGGACAGGAGCTCCTACAATGAGCAGTTCTTC	CASSARDRSSYNEQFF
TRBD1	once	15	TRBV19	TRBJ2-7	TGTGCCAGTAGTACCCCCGGGACAGCTTCCTACGAGCAGTACTTC	CASSTPGTASYEQYF
-	-	15	TRBV2	TRBJ2-5	TGTGCCAGCAGTGAAGCTCCAGAGAAACAAGAGACCCAGTACTTC	CASSEAPEKQETQYF
-	-	19	TRBV3-1/TRBV3-2	TRBJ2-6	TGTGCCAGCAGCCAAGTTAGGGCAGGGGTCTCGTATGGGGCCAACGTCCTGACTTTC	CASSQVRAGVSYGANVLTF
-	-	15	TRBV6-1	TRBJ1-3	TGTGCCAGCAGTGAAGCACCGGGGGTTGGAAACACCATATATTTT	CASSEAPGVGNTIYF
TRBD2	-	19	TRBV6-1	TRBJ2-7	TGTGCCAGCAGTGAAGCGCGTCACGAACTAGCGAGTTTCTCCTACGAGCAGTACTTC	CASSEARHELASFSYEQYF
-	-	13	TRBV30	TRBJ1-4	TGTGCCTGGAATAAGGCAATGAATGAAAAACTGTTTTTT	CAWNKAMNEKLFF
-	-	12	TRBV24-1	TRBJ2-3	TGTGCCACCGGAGGGGAGTCCGATACGCAGTATTTT	CATGGESDTQYF
-	-	14	TRBV7-9	TRBJ2-5	TGTGCCAGCAGCGGAGTTCAGGGTCGCGAGACCCAGTACTTC	CASSGVQGRETQYF
TRBD2	-	15	TRBV2	TRBJ2-1	TGTGCCAGCAGTTCTAGCGGGAGCTCCTACAATGAGCAGTTCTTC	CASSSSGSSYNEQFF